The 6 T cell receptor beta chains below come from one sample, sequenced in a study of spatial heterogeneity in lung cancer. Whole-study results and caveats: In tumors, expanded intratumoral alpha and beta TCR counts tracked mutation counts.

Time point defined: sample taken at primary tumor resection. Their antigens are not known. From the 5' RACE reads, TCRdb called clonotypes with MiXCR, one entry per CDR3 protein. The sample shows a few thousand distinct CDR3 sequences, over 5% of them seen only once. The sample here was lung tumor tissue, taken at surgery. These receptors originate from a male donor with early-stage non-small cell lung cancer.

The V call is TRBV6-5, the J call TRBJ2-7, with 13 nucleotides matching TRBD2. Germline CDR1 MNHEY, CDR2 SVGAGI. V shed 5 bases, J shed 5 bases, and the junction held 6 bases outside the gene matches. The CDR3 is 15 residues long. The CDR3, as DNA: TGTGCCAGCAGTCCCGGACTAGCGGGAGTTGACGAGCAGTACTTC. It codes for CASSPGLAGVDEQYF.

This chain connects TRBV11-3 to TRBJ2-1, with a weak D call TRBD2 (6 bases). The CDR3 totals 15 residues. CDR1 SGHNT and CDR2 YENEEA come from the germline V gene. V lost 5 bases to trimming and J lost 0 bases, with 11 bases between them. CDR3 residues: CASSESGFSYNEQFF. The CDR3 nucleotides are TGTGCCAGCAGCGAAAGCGGGTTCTCCTACAATGAGCAGTTCTTC.

This clonotype was picked up many times. V gene TRBV19 combines with J gene TRBJ2-2; the match to TRBD2 covers 11 bases. The CDR3 is made up of 17 amino acids. The V gene end was trimmed by 5 bases and the J gene end by 3 bases; junction bases not matched to a gene: 8. Germline values: CDR1 LNHDA, CDR2 SQIVND (reference sequence). CDR3 loop: CASSPPTSGTDTGELFF. CDR3 in DNA: TGTGCCAGTAGTCCACCGACTAGCGGGACTGACACCGGGGAGCTGTTTTTT.

This clonotype was seen more than once but under ten times. The rearrangement links TRBV6-6 to TRBJ2-2; 10 bases are a match to TRBD2. Germline V gene data show CDR1 as MNHNY and CDR2 as SVGAGI (reference sequence). V shed 9 bases, J shed 2 bases, and the junction held 6 bases outside the gene matches. The CDR3 has 15 residues. The CDR3 coding sequence is TGTGCCAGTAAGCGGGAGGGCCTTAACACCGGGGAGCTGTTTTTT. Protein product: CASKREGLNTGELFF.

This clonotype was seen repeatedly, ten times or more. The gene calls are TRBV19 and TRBJ2-1, with D possibly being TRBD2 (5 bases). V lost 7 bases, J lost 6 bases, and 13 bases lay in between. The CDR3 contains 13 residues. Per germline, CDR1 LNHDA and CDR2 SQIVND (reference sequence). The CDR3 loop is CASTPAEFNEQFF. CDR3 in DNA: TGTGCCAGTACGCCAGCGGAGTTCAATGAGCAGTTCTTC. Full variable domain (missing parts from reference TRBV19 and TRBJ2-1): DGGITQSPKYLFRKEGQNVTLSCEQNLNHDAMYWYRQDPGQGLRLIYYSQIVNDFQKGDIAEGYSVSREKKESFPLTVTSAQKNPTAFYLCASTPAEFNEQFFGPGTRLTVL.

By frequency in the sample, this clonotype is medium-sized (0.01 to 0.1%). The chain uses TRBV6-5 and TRBJ2-1, with unresolved D. Trimming took 2 bases from V and 6 from J, leaving 11 bases between them. CDR3 length: 14 amino acids. Germline V gene lookup returns CDR1 MNHEY and CDR2 SVGAGI. The CDR3 sequence: CASSYGLGPNEQFF. CDR3 DNA sequence: TGTGCCAGCAGTTACGGATTAGGTCCCAATGAGCAGTTCTTC.